Described below is a single T cell receptor beta chain sequence and its context. The antigen is undetermined. This record belongs to a study of cytomegalovirus exposure and HLA in healthy donors. The study, taken as a whole, reports: The only immune exposure information that was available was CMV serostatus. A previous analysis found most TCR beta V segments productive roughly 87% or roughly 30% of the time. Across all donors, roughly uniform sequencing depth was an assumption of the presence/absence analyses.

The PCR ran on 60 Vbeta and 13 Jbeta primers. Original data processing: Later, an analysis found around 80 million unique TCR beta chains, and around 10 million of these were shared. The assay was immunoSEQ multiplex PCR, and TCRdb's table has in-frame clones only and misses some. The V and J calls and clone size come from that table; D and trimming were worked out from the DNA. The repertoire shows around 140,000 clones; the top ten hold about 0.96%. The CDR3 sequence is 14 residues long. Trimming stripped 0 bases from V and 8 bases from J, with 13 bases between. CDR1 and CDR2 from the germline V gene are LGHNA and YNFKEQ.

The source material was PBMCs. This TCR was sampled from a male donor in good health and CMV-seronegative. V is TRBV4-2 and J is TRBJ1-2; D gene unclear. For the CDR3, the DNA is TGTGCCAGCAGCCAAGATCGGAGCCGAGGGGGCTACACCTTC. Its translation is CASSQDRSRGGYTF.